The source of this T cell receptor beta chain is a study of cytomegalovirus exposure and HLA in healthy donors. Points from the study as a whole: Some highly shared sequence variants likely arose as a pipeline artifact. CMV antigen specificity of a few CMV-associated chains was confirmed in vitro.

Use of 60 Vbeta and 13 Jbeta primers characterized the PCR. Generated by immunoSEQ multiplex PCR, the TCRdb table keeps only in-frame clones and is missing some. The table lists some 120,000 clones, 65% to 85% of them singletons. Concerning this clone itself: Antigen: not known.

CDR3 length: 14 residues. V was cut by 3 bases and J by 2 bases, with 11 bases left in between. Germline V CDR1 and CDR2: SGHTA, FQGNSA. The chain has TRBV7-2 and TRBJ2-7, with D possibly matching TRBD2 (7 bases). Sample: PBMCs. The origin of this receptor is a man over 45 in good health and CMV-seronegative. CDR3 protein: CASSLAGATYEQYF. CDR3 nucleotide sequence: TGTGCCAGCAGCTTGGCGGGGGCTACCTACGAGCAGTACTTC.